Listed below are T cell receptor beta chains from one sample, sequenced in a study of identifying expanded T cells in peripheral blood. Sequenced by immunoSEQ multiplex PCR; TCRdb stores in-frame clones only, minus some. The table records some 96,000 clones, about 87% of them present only once. The specimen sequenced was blood. These receptor sequences come from a person aged 18 to 69 in good health. Both conserved end residues are part of each CDR3. A D gene is named only where the DNA matches it firmly. Not all rows give a size; the values are once, few, many and, for expanded clones, a class.

j_call | clone_size | v_call | d_call | cdr3_nt | cdr3_aa
TRBJ2-5 | - | TRBV5-1 | - | TGCGCCAGCAGCTTGGTCCGGGCTCTACAAGAGACCCAGTACTTC | CASSLVRALQETQYF
TRBJ1-2 | - | TRBV7-9 | - | TGTGCCAGCAGTTCGATCACTGGGGACTATGGCTACACCTTC | CASSSITGDYGYTF
TRBJ2-7 | - | TRBV6-1 | - | TGTGCCAGCAGTGAACAGTCAGCCTCCTACGAGCAGTACTTC | CASSEQSASYEQYF
TRBJ1-5 | - | TRBV5-1 | - | TGCGCCAGCAGCTTGGGGGGGAATAGCAATCAGCCCCAGCATTTT | CASSLGGNSNQPQHF
TRBJ1-6 | - | TRBV30 | TRBD1 | TGTGCCTGGAGTGTACAGGGGAATTCACCCCTCCACTTT | CAWSVQGNSPLHF
TRBJ1-1 | - | TRBV20-1 | - | TGCAGTGCTGGAGGGCGTGAAGCTTTCTTT | CSAGGREAFF
TRBJ1-2 | - | TRBV6-6 | TRBD1 | TGTGCCAGCAGTCAAACAGGGGACTATGGCTACACCTTC | CASSQTGDYGYTF
TRBJ1-6 | - | TRBV12-5 | - | TGTGCTAGTGCCGGCGCCTATAATTCACCCCTCCACTTT | CASAGAYNSPLHF
TRBJ1-2 | - | TRBV19 | - | TGTGCCAGCGACGACAGGCGGAACTATGGCTACACCTTC | CASDDRRNYGYTF
TRBJ2-1 | - | TRBV27 | - | TGTGCCAGCAGCCTGATGGGATTGTCCTACAATGAGCAGTTCTTC | CASSLMGLSYNEQFF
TRBJ2-5 | - | TRBV29-1 | TRBD2 | TGCAGCGTTGGCATAGGGACTAGCGGGGAGGGGAGTGAGACCCAGTACTTC | CSVGIGTSGEGSETQYF
TRBJ1-3 | - | TRBV4-1 | - | TGCGCCAGCAGCCATGTAGAGCCCCTGACTGGAAACACCATATATTTT | CASSHVEPLTGNTIYF
TRBJ1-2 | - | TRBV6-5 | - | TGTGCCAGCAGTTACGACAGGATTGATGGCTACACCTTC | CASSYDRIDGYTF
TRBJ2-7 | - | TRBV4-1 | - | TGCGCCAGCAGCCAAGGAGGTCCCTCCGGGACCTACGAGCAGTACTTC | CASSQGGPSGTYEQYF
TRBJ1-2 | - | TRBV4-1 | - | TGCGCCAGCAGCCAAGAACGATTCGGCTCAGGGGAATATTTAGTTGGCTACACCTTC | CASSQERFGSGEYLVGYTF
TRBJ2-7 | - | TRBV5-6 | TRBD2 | TGTGCCAGCAGCTTGGCTAGCGGGAGTAGACGACCCTACGAGCAGTACTTC | CASSLASGSRRPYEQYF
TRBJ2-5 | - | TRBV5-4 | - | TGTGCCAGCAGCTTGGTTGGGGGGCGGAGGGAGACCCAGTACTTC | CASSLVGGRRETQYF
TRBJ2-3 | - | TRBV15 | TRBD2 | TGTGCCACCAGGGATAGCGGGGGCCGGGGGGATACGCAGTATTTT | CATRDSGGRGDTQYF
TRBJ1-1 | few | TRBV9 | - | TGTGCCAGCAGCGTAGGAGGCACTGAAGCTTTCTTT | CASSVGGTEAFF
TRBJ1-4 | - | TRBV18 | TRBD1 | TGTGCCAGCTCATCTGGACAGGGTGCGACTAATGAAAAACTGTTTTTT | CASSSGQGATNEKLFF
TRBJ2-7 | - | TRBV4-1 | - | TGCGCCAGCAGCCCCGGCACGGACCTTTCCTACGAGCAGTACTTC | CASSPGTDLSYEQYF
TRBJ1-4 | - | TRBV11-2 | - | TGTGCCAGCAGCTTAGGCTTCGATGGGGGCGCTTACGAAAAACTGTTTTTT | CASSLGFDGGAYEKLFF
TRBJ1-5 | few | TRBV2 | - | TGTGCCAGCGGCGGCAATCAGCCCCAGCATTTT | CASGGNQPQHF
TRBJ2-7 | - | TRBV11-1 | TRBD1 | TGTGCCAGCAGCTTAGACCGACAGGGGGCCCACGAGCAGTACTTC | CASSLDRQGAHEQYF
TRBJ2-7 | once | TRBV6-6 | TRBD1 | TGTGCCAGCAGCCGACCGGGACAGGGGGGCGAGCAGTACTTC | CASSRPGQGGEQYF
TRBJ2-7 | - | TRBV19 | TRBD2 | TGTGCCCCCAGCGTAGAAAGCGGGATTAGACTGGTACGAAGCTCCTACGAGCAGTACTTC | CAPSVESGIRLVRSSYEQYF
TRBJ2-1 | - | TRBV10-2 | - | TGCGCCAGCAGTGAGCCGGGGGCTAGCGGATCATACAATGAGCAGTTCTTC | CASSEPGASGSYNEQFF
TRBJ2-7 | - | TRBV7-8 | TRBD2 | TGTGCCAGCAGCTTAACTAGCGGGAGTCCCGACGAGCAGTACTTC | CASSLTSGSPDEQYF